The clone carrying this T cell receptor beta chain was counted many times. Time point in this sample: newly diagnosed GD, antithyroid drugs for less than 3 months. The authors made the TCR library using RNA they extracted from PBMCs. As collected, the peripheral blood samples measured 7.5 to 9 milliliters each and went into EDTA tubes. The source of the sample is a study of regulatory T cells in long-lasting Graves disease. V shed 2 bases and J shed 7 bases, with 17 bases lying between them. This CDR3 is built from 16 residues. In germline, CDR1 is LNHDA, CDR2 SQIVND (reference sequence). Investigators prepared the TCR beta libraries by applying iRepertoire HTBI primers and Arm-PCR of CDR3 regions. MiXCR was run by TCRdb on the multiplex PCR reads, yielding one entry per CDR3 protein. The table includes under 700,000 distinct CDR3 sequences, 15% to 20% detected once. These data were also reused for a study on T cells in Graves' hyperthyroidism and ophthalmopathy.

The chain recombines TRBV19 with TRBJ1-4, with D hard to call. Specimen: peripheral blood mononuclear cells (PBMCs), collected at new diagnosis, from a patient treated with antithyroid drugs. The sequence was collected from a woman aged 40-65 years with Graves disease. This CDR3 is CASSINLPAIREKLFF. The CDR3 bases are TGTGCCAGTAGTATAAATCTGCCGGCGATACGTGAAAAACTGTTTTTT.